This T cell receptor (beta chain) was observed in a study of blood T cell repertoires in COVID-19. Study context: Samples taken during acute and convalescent COVID-19 were collected in the United States, Italy and Spain. Sample material is recorded as cDNA or gDNA derived from T cells, B-cell-depleted T cells, or PBMCs.

In the authors' workflow: Amplification from reference gene primers served as the basis for estimated nucleated cell counts. Libraries were prepared by immunoSEQ multiplex PCR; TCRdb keeps only in-frame clonotypes and omits some of them. V, J and clone size derive from that table, while D and trimming were established from the DNA sequence. The sample contains about 58,000 clones, approximately 89% of which appear only once. The TCR originated in a woman aged 55-70 years with active COVID-19. Sequenced input: peripheral blood.

The CDR3 DNA sequence: TGTGCTAGTGGTTTGGATACAGGGTGGAATTCACCCCTCCACTTT. As protein: CASGLDTGWNSPLHF. The rearrangement uses TRBV12-5 and TRBJ1-6, with TRBD1 as a possible D gene (6 bases). From germline, CDR1 is LGHNT and CDR2 FRNRAP. The CDR3 covers 15 residues. V dropped 1 base and J dropped 7 bases, with 11 bases sitting between them.